The entry that follows covers one T cell receptor beta chain sequence. Sequencing used immunoSEQ multiplex PCR; TCRdb keeps in-frame clones, though not all of them. The table lists approximately 290,000 clones, around 89% of them singletons, with approximately 4% in the top ten. The sample is drawn from a study of blood T cell repertoires in COVID-19. The overall study: Spain, Italy and the United States supplied samples that represented acute and convalescent COVID-19.

Participants spanned ages about 18 to 90 years and resided in about 25 US areas. Which cohort a participant joined came from the clinical history participants gave. The sample comprised PBMCs or T cells enriched from blood (not recorded which). The receptor was isolated from a woman between 18 and 29 years old with acute COVID-19.

CDR3 loop: CASSGGGRDTEAFF. CDR3 coding DNA: TGTGCCAGCAGTGGTGGAGGGCGGGACACTGAAGCTTTCTTT. V usage is TRBV2 and J usage is TRBJ1-1; D call uncertain. The CDR3 spans 14 residues. Deletions cut 4 bases from V and 3 bases from J, with 12 bases between. The germline V gene encodes CDR1 SNHLY and CDR2 FYNNEI.